Sequencing of this TCR beta chain was carried out in a study of cytomegalovirus exposure and HLA in healthy donors. Amplification used 60 Vbeta primers and 13 Jbeta primers. Profiled with immunoSEQ multiplex PCR; TCRdb holds only in-frame clones, not every one. The sample contains about 160,000 clones, roughly 77% of which appear only once. The germline V and J ends were trimmed by 4 bases and 0 bases, with 16 bases remaining between them. Per germline, CDR1 SEHNR and CDR2 FQNEAQ (reference sequence). The CDR3 contains 17 residues. V and J are TRBV7-9 and TRBJ2-1; no firm D call. Sample: PBMCs. The sequence came from a woman younger than 30 in good health and CMV-seronegative. The CDR3, as DNA: TGTGCCAGCAGCTACCCCAGTGGGCTCCACTCCTACAATGAGCAGTTCTTC. This gives the protein CASSYPSGLHSYNEQFF.